This T cell receptor (beta chain) was retrieved from a study of Graves' ophthalmopathy and Graves' hyperthyroidism. The wider study: Peripheral blood was collected at initial diagnosis, before any treatment. Whole-study results and caveats: Blood also held most thyroid clonotypes expanded above 0.001 frequency.

Worth noting for this clonotype: Antigen unknown. A read error may explain this, as a much larger clone is one base away.

RNA transcripts were the template, and TCR beta CDR3 regions were amplified from them. First-round RT-PCR relied on HTBI primers, and a second-round multiplex PCR came next. MiXCR was run by TCRdb on the multiplex PCR reads, yielding one entry per CDR3 protein. The sample contains approximately 330,000 distinct CDR3 sequences, roughly 15% of which appear only once. No donor had other autoimmune disease, uncontrolled infection, pregnancy or lactation. The PBMCs were taken from under 12 ml of fresh peripheral blood. Germline-derived CDR1 and CDR2 are KGHSH and LQKENI. The CDR3 sequence is 13 residues long.

The chain links TRBV18 to TRBJ2-7; D not resolved. This sequence was found in an adult man with Graves' ophthalmopathy. The specimen was peripheral blood. The CDR3 bases are TGTGTCAGCTCACTCCAGAACTCCTACGAGCAGTACTTC. Protein sequence: CVSSLQNSYEQYF. Complete variable domain (other parts from reference TRBV18 and TRBJ2-7): NAGVMQNPRHLVRRRGQEARLRCSPMKGHSHVYWYRQLPEEGLKFMVYLQKENIIDESGMPKERFSAEFPKEGPSILRIQQVVRGDSAAYFCVSSLQNSYEQYFGPGTRLTVT.